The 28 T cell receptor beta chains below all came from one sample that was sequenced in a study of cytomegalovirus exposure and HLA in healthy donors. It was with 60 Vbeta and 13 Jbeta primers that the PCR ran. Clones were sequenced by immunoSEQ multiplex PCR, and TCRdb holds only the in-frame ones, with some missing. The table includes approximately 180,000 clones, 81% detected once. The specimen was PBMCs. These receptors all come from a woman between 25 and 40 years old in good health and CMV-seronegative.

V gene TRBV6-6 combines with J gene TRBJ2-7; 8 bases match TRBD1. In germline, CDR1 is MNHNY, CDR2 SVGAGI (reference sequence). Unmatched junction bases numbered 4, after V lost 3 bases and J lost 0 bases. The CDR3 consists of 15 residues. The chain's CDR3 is CASSYKTGGSYEQYF. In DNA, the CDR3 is TGTGCCAGCAGTTATAAAACAGGGGGCTCCTACGAGCAGTACTTC.

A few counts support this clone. The chain's CDR3 is CASSAGHLDTEAFF. CDR3 in DNA: TGTGCCAGTAGCGCGGGCCACTTGGACACTGAAGCTTTCTTT. The chain recombines TRBV19 with TRBJ1-1; D gene unclear. Germline lookup yields CDR1 LNHDA and CDR2 SQIVND (reference sequence). The CDR3 extends over 14 amino acids. Trimming removed 6 bases at V and 3 bases at J, with 14 bases between.

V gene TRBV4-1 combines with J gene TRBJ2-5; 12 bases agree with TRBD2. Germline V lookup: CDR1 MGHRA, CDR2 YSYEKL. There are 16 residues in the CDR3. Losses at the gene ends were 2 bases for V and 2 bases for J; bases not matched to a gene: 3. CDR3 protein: CASSQTSGGTQETQYF. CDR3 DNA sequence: TGCGCCAGCAGCCAAACTAGCGGGGGGACTCAAGAGACCCAGTACTTC.

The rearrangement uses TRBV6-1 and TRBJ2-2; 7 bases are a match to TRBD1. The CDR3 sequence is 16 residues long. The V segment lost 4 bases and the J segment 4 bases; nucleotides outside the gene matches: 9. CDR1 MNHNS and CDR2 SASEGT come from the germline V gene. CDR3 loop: CASSGGPGQSTGELFF. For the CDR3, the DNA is TGTGCCAGCAGTGGAGGTCCGGGACAGTCCACCGGGGAGCTGTTTTTT.

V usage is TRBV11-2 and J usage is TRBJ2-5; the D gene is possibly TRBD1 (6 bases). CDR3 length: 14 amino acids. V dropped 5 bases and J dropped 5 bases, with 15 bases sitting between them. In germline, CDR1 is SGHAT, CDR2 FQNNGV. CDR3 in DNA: TGTGCCAGCAGCGTTACAGGGACGGGTGAGACCCAGTACTTC. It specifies CASSVTGTGETQYF.

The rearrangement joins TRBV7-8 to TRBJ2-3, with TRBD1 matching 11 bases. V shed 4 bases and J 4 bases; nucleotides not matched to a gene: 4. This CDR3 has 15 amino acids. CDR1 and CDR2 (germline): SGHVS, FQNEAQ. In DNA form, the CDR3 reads TGTGCCAGCAGCTCCCGGGACAGGGGGGCAGATACGCAGTATTTT. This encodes CASSSRDRGADTQYF.

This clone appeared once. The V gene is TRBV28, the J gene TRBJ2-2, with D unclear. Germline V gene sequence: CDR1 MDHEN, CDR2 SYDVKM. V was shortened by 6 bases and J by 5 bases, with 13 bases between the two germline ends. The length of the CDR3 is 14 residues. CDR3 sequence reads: CASSPTIGTGELFF. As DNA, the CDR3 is TGTGCCAGCAGCCCTACAATCGGGACCGGGGAGCTGTTTTTT.

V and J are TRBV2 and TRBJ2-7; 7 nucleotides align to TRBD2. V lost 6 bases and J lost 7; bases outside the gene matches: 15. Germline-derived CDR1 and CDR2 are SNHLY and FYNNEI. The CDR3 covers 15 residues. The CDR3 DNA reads TGTGCCAGCAGGCAAGACAGTAGCGGGCTGACGGAGCAGTACTTC. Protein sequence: CASRQDSSGLTEQYF.

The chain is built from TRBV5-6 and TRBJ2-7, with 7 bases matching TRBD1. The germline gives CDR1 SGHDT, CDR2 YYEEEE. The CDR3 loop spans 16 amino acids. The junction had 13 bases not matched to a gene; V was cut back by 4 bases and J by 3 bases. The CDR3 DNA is TGTGCCAGCAGCGAGGCAGGGACAGTCGGCAACTACGAGCAGTACTTC. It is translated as CASSEAGTVGNYEQYF.

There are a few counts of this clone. The CDR3 DNA follows: TGTGCCAGCAGCTTAACCCGGGACAGGGCGGAAACTAATGAAAAACTGTTTTTT. Translated: CASSLTRDRAETNEKLFF. This chain connects TRBV7-6 to TRBJ1-4; 9 bases fit TRBD1. J lost 1 base, V lost 2 bases, and 8 bases had no gene match. Per the germline V gene, CDR1 is SGHVS and CDR2 is FNYEAQ. The length of the CDR3 is 18 residues.

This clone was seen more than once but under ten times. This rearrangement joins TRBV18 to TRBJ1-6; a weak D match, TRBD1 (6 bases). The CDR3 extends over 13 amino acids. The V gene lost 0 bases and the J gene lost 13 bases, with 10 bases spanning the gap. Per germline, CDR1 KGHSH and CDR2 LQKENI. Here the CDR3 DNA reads TGTGCCAGCTCACCACCGGGGGCCTCTCCCCTCCACTTT. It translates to CASSPPGASPLHF.

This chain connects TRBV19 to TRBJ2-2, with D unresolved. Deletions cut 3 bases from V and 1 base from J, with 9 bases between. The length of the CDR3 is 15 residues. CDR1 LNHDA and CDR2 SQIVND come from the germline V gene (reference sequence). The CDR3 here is CASSIAPVNTGELFF. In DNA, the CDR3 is TGTGCCAGTAGTATTGCCCCGGTGAACACCGGGGAGCTGTTTTTT.

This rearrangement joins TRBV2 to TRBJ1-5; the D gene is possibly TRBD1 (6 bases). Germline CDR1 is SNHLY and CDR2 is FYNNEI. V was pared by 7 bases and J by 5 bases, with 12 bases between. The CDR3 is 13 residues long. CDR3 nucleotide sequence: TGTGCCAGCATTGGAGGGGGGGATCAGCCCCAGCATTTT. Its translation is CASIGGGDQPQHF.

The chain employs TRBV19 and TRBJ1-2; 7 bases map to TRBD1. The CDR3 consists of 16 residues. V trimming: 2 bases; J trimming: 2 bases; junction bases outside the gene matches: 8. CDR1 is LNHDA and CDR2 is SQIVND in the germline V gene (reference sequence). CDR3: CASSINEGAVNYGYTF. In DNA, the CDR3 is TGTGCCAGTAGTATAAATGAGGGGGCGGTGAACTATGGCTACACCTTC.

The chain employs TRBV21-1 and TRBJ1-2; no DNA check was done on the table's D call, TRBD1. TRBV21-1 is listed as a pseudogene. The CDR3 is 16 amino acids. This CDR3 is CASSKGGQGIRYGYTF. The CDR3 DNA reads TGTGCCAGCAGCAAAGGGGGCCAGGGTATTAGGTATGGCTACACCTTC.

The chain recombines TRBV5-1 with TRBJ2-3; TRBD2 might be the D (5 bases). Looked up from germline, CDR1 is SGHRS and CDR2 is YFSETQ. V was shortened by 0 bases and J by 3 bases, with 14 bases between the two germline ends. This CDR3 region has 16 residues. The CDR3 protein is CASSLGAGQKTDTQYF. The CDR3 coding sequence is TGCGCCAGCAGCTTGGGGGCGGGTCAAAAGACAGATACGCAGTATTTT.

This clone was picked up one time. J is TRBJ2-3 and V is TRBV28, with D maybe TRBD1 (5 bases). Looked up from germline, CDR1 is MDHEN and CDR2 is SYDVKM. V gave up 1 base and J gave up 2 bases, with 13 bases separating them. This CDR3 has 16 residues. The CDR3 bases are TGTGCCAGCAGTTTATCCGTAGGGGCGGACACAGATACGCAGTATTTT. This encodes CASSLSVGADTDTQYF.

DNA for the CDR3: TGTGCCAGCAGCTCCGGGGCTAGCGGAGAGACCCAGTACTTC. It yields the protein CASSSGASGETQYF. The chain has TRBV11-2 and TRBJ2-5, with TRBD2 matching 7 bases. The CDR3 covers 14 residues. Germline loops: CDR1 SGHAT, CDR2 FQNNGV. J lost 4 bases, V lost 4 bases, and 6 bases had no gene match.

CDR3: CASSLAPTDRDTQYF. The CDR3 region has the DNA TGTGCCAGCAGCTTAGCGCCGACAGATAGAGATACGCAGTATTTT. The chain links TRBV7-2 to TRBJ2-3, with D possibly being TRBD1 (5 bases). The CDR3 contains 15 residues. Germline CDR1 reads SGHTA; CDR2 reads FQGNSA. Trimming took off 0 bases at V and 5 bases at J, with 12 bases between the two ends. The variable domain in full, completed from reference TRBV7-2 and TRBJ2-3, reads GAGVSQSPSNKVTEKGKDVELRCDPISGHTALYWYRQSLGQGLEFLIYFQGNSAPDKSGLPSDRFSAERTGGSVSTLTIQRTQQEDSAVYLCASSLAPTDRDTQYFGPGTRLTVL.

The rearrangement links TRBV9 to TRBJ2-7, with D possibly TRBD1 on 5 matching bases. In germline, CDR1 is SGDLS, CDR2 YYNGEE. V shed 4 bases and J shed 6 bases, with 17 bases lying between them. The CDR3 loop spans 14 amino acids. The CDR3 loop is CASSPDSSGSEQYF. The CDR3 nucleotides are TGTGCCAGCAGCCCCGACAGTTCCGGTTCCGAGCAGTACTTC.

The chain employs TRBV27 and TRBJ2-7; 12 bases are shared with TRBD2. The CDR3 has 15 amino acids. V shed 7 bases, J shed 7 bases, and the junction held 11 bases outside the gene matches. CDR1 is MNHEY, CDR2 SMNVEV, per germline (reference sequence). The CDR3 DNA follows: TGTGCCAGCACCACGCTAGCGGGAGGGCCCGGGGAGCAGTACTTC. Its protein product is CASTTLAGGPGEQYF.

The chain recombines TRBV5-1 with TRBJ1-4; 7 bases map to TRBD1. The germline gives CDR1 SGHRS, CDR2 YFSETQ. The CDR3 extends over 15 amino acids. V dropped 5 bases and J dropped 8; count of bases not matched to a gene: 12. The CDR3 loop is CASSEDRDYLEKLFF. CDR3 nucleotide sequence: TGCGCCAGCAGTGAAGACAGGGATTATTTGGAAAAACTGTTTTTT.

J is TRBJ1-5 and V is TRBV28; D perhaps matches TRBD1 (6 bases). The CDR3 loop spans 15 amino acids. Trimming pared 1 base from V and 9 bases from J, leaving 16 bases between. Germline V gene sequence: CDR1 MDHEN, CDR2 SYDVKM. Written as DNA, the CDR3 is TGTGCCAGCAGTTTATATACAGGGTCTGATAGGCCCCAGCATTTT. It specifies CASSLYTGSDRPQHF.

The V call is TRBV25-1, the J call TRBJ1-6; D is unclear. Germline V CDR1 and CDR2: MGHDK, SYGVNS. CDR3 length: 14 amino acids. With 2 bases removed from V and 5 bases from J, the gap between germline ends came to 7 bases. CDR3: CASSENQNNSPLHF. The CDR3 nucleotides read TGTGCCAGCAGTGAAAACCAGAATAATTCACCCCTCCACTTT.

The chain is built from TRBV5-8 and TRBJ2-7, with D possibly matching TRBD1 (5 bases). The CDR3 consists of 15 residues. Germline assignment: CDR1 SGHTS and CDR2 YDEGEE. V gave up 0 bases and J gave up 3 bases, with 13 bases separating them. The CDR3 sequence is CASSLVRQPFYEQYF. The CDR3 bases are TGTGCCAGCAGCTTGGTAAGACAGCCGTTCTACGAGCAGTACTTC. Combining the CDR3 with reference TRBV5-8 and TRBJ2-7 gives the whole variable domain EAGVTQSPTHLIKTRGQQATLRCSPISGHTSVYWYQQALGLGLQFLLWYDEGEERNRGNFPPRFSGRQFPNYSSELNVNALELEDSALYLCASSLVRQPFYEQYFGPGTRLTVT.

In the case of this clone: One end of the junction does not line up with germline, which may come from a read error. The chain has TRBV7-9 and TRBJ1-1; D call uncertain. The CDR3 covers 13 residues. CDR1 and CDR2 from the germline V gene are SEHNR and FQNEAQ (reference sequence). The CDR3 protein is CSSSLDMNTEAFF. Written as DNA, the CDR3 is TGTTCCAGCAGCTTAGACATGAACACTGAAGCTTTCTTT.

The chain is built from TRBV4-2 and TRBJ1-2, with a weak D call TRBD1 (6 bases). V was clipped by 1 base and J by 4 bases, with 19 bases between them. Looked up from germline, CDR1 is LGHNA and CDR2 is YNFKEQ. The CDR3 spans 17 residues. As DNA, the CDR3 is TGTGCCAGCAGCCAAGGAGGAGGGGGGGGCAGCGTCTATGGCTACACCTTC. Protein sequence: CASSQGGGGGSVYGYTF.

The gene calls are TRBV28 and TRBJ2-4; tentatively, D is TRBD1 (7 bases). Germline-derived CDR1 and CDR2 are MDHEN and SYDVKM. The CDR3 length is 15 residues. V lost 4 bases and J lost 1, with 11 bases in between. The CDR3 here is CASSSGGPAKNIQYF. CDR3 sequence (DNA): TGTGCCAGCAGTTCAGGGGGGCCGGCCAAAAACATTCAGTACTTC.